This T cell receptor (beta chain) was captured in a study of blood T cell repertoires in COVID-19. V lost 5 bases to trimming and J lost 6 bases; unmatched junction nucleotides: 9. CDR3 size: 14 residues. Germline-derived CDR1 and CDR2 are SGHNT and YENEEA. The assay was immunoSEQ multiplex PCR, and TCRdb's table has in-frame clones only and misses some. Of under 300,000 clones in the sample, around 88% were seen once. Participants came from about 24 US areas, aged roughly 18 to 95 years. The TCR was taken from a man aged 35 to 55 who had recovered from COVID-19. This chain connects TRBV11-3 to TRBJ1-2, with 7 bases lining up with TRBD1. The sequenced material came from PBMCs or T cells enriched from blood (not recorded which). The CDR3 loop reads CASSPQRTGHGYTF. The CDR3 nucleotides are TGTGCCAGCAGCCCGCAGAGGACAGGACATGGCTACACCTTC.